These 24 T cell receptor beta chains were sequenced from one sample in a study of response to subunit inactivated influenza vaccine. TCRdb re-analysed the RT-PCR reads in MiXCR, keeping a single row per CDR3 protein. The sample shows over 450,000 distinct CDR3 sequences, roughly 13% of them seen only once. The material sequenced was PBMCs from blood, taken roughly 48 days after vaccination. The receptors were gathered from a man aged 50-59 years who received an inactivated influenza vaccine.

The sample holds a few counts of this clonotype. The chain recombines TRBV18 with TRBJ2-1; 7 bases are a match to TRBD1. The germline gives CDR1 KGHSH, CDR2 LQKENI. This CDR3 has 13 residues. J was trimmed by 3 bases and V by 10 bases; bases with no gene match: 6. The CDR3 sequence: CATATGLYNEQFF. CDR3 coding DNA: TGTGCCACCGCGACAGGGCTCTACAATGAGCAGTTCTTC.

There are a few counts of this clonotype. This chain uses TRBV12-3 or TRBV12-4 with TRBJ2-1, with 7 bases that match TRBD2. The V and J ends lost 6 bases and 6 bases, in that order; junction bases with no gene match: 8. The CDR3 length is 14 residues. CDR3 residues: CASSLTSEVNEQFF. DNA of the CDR3: TGTGCCAGCAGCCTCACTAGCGAGGTCAATGAGCAGTTCTTC.

This clonotype was observed a few times. The rearrangement joins TRBV12-3 or TRBV12-4 to TRBJ2-3; the match to TRBD2 covers 10 bases. V was pared by 7 bases and J by 1 base, with 11 bases of the junction left unmatched. This CDR3 has 17 residues. The CDR3 DNA reads TGTGCCAGCACCTTGGGTCTAGCGGGAGTAGGCACAGATACGCAGTATTTT. It codes for CASTLGLAGVGTDTQYF.

The CDR3 region is CASSSVWRAGYEQYF. The CDR3 region has the DNA TGTGCCAGCAGCTCCGTGTGGCGAGCCGGGTACGAGCAGTACTTC. The rearrangement links TRBV7-4 to TRBJ2-7; D uncertain. V lost 4 bases and J lost 4, with 17 bases in between. This CDR3 has 15 amino acids. Germline values: CDR1 SGHVT, CDR2 SQSDAQ. The variable domain in full, completed from reference TRBV7-4 and TRBJ2-7, reads GAGVSQSPRYKVAKRGRDVALRCDSISGHVTLYWYRQTLGQGSEVLTYSQSDAQRDKSGRPSGRFSAERPERSVSTLKIQRTEQGDSAVYLCASSSVWRAGYEQYFGPGTRLTVT.

This clonotype was seen only a few times. The chain couples TRBV6-5 to TRBJ2-3; 7 bases map to TRBD1. The junction had 2 bases not matched to a gene; V was cut back by 6 bases and J by 5 bases. Germline V lookup: CDR1 MNHEY, CDR2 SVGAGI. The CDR3 totals 12 residues. DNA for the CDR3: TGTGCCAGCAGCCGACAGGGAGATACGCAGTATTTT. It translates to CASSRQGDTQYF.

This clonotype was recorded a few times. The chain joins TRBV5-1 to TRBJ2-2, with TRBD1 matching 10 bases. Looked up from germline, CDR1 is SGHRS and CDR2 is YFSETQ. The CDR3 spans 16 residues. V lost 4 bases and J lost 4; bases outside the gene matches: 7. The CDR3: CASSPGTGDGTGELFF. CDR3 in DNA: TGCGCCAGCAGCCCAGGGACAGGGGATGGCACCGGGGAGCTGTTTTTT.

J is TRBJ1-1 and V is TRBV7-9, with TRBD1 matching over 9 bases. V trimming: 1 base; J trimming: 6 bases; junction bases outside the gene matches: 3. Germline assignment: CDR1 SEHNR and CDR2 FQNEAQ (reference sequence). The CDR3 length is 14 residues. The CDR3 DNA reads TGTGCCAGCAGCTTAGGACAGGGGGGTTCTGAAGCTTTCTTT. Translated, it gives CASSLGQGGSEAFF.

V gene TRBV12-3 or TRBV12-4 combines with J gene TRBJ2-3; D is perhaps TRBD1 (6 bases). The CDR3 runs 16 residues. Trimming cost V 3 bases and J 2 bases, with 15 bases left between them. The CDR3 loop is CASSLDLQGATDTQYF. CDR3 DNA sequence: TGTGCCAGCAGTTTGGACTTACAGGGAGCCACAGATACGCAGTATTTT.

The V call is TRBV2, the J call TRBJ2-7, with D possibly matching TRBD1 (6 bases). Per the germline V gene, CDR1 is SNHLY and CDR2 is FYNNEI. The germline V and J ends were trimmed by 6 bases and 2 bases, with 14 bases remaining between them. The CDR3 is made up of 14 amino acids. The CDR3 here is CASREQGAPYEQYF. In DNA, the CDR3 is TGTGCCAGCAGAGAACAGGGTGCCCCCTACGAGCAGTACTTC.

The chain has TRBV18 and TRBJ1-5; TRBD1 might be the D (6 bases). Germline CDR1 and CDR2: KGHSH and LQKENI. Trimming removed 3 bases from V and 9 bases from J, with 12 bases in between. The CDR3 has 13 amino acids. CDR3 residues: CASSPPGDGPQHF. CDR3 DNA: TGTGCCAGCTCACCCCCAGGGGACGGGCCCCAGCATTTT.

The chain couples TRBV11-2 to TRBJ1-1; 8 nucleotides match TRBD1. CDR1 and CDR2 from the germline V gene are SGHAT and FQNNGV. The CDR3 runs to 16 residues. With 5 bases clipped from V and 3 bases from J, the junction kept 11 bases outside the gene matches. CDR3 nucleotide sequence: TGTGCCAGCAGCGCTTGGACAGGGAGGAGGTACACTGAAGCTTTCTTT. Protein product: CASSAWTGRRYTEAFF.

This chain links TRBV20-1 with TRBJ2-1; no clear D. The CDR3 covers 13 residues. Between the trimmed V and J ends, which lost 1 base and 3 bases, there was a span of 7 bases. From germline, CDR1 is DFQATT and CDR2 SNEGSKA (reference sequence). CDR3 in DNA: TGCAGTGCTAGAGTGCCTTTCTACAATGAGCAGTTCTTC. Translated: CSARVPFYNEQFF.

The V call is TRBV15, the J call TRBJ1-4; D might be TRBD1 (6 bases). Trimming cost V 2 bases and J 8 bases, with 9 bases left between them. Germline V CDR1 and CDR2: LNHNV, YYDKDF (reference sequence). This CDR3 comprises 13 residues. CDR3 loop: CATSRRTVEKLFF. The CDR3 nucleotides are TGTGCCACCAGCAGACGGACAGTAGAAAAACTGTTTTTT.

The rearrangement links TRBV5-1 to TRBJ2-1; 9 nucleotides align to TRBD2. V lost 4 bases, J lost 8 bases, and 7 bases stayed unmatched. The germline gives CDR1 SGHRS, CDR2 YFSETQ. This CDR3 contains 14 residues. CDR3 DNA: TGCGCCAGCAGCAGACTAGCGGAAGTTCATGAGCAGTTCTTC. This translates into CASSRLAEVHEQFF. The complete variable domain, with remaining parts taken from reference TRBV5-1 and TRBJ2-1, reads KAGVTQTPRYLIKTRGQQVTLSCSPISGHRSVSWYQQTPGQGLQFLFEYFSETQRNKGNFPGRFSGRQFSNSRSEMNVSTLELGDSALYLCASSRLAEVHEQFFGPGTRLTVL.

This clonotype came up a few times. The gene calls are TRBV12-3 or TRBV12-4 and TRBJ1-5, with TRBD1 matching over 10 bases. The V and J ends lost 1 base and 8 bases, in that order; junction bases with no gene match: 5. The CDR3 is 15 residues long. The CDR3 loop reads CASSLDGTGVKPQHF. Here the CDR3 DNA reads TGTGCCAGCAGTTTAGATGGGACAGGGGTAAAGCCCCAGCATTTT.

This clonotype has only a few counts. The V and J genes are TRBV2 and TRBJ2-7; 8 nucleotides align to TRBD2. V lost 0 bases to trimming and J lost 6 bases; unmatched junction nucleotides: 7. The CDR3 has 15 residues. CDR1 is SNHLY and CDR2 is FYNNEI in the germline V gene. CDR3 sequence (DNA): TGTGCCAGCAGTGAAGCTAGCGGGGCGATCGGCGAGCAGTACTTC. Encoded protein: CASSEASGAIGEQYF.

The chain employs TRBV14 and TRBJ2-5; the D gene is possibly TRBD1 (5 bases). Germline CDR1 reads SGHDN; CDR2 reads FVKESK. V was clipped by 5 bases and J by 3 bases, with 16 bases between them. The CDR3 has 15 amino acids. DNA of the CDR3: TGTGCCAGCAGCGGCGAAGGTGCAGGGAAAGAGACCCAGTACTTC. Translated, it gives CASSGEGAGKETQYF.

This clonotype was detected only a few times. The J gene is TRBJ2-7, the V gene TRBV7-8; perhaps TRBD2 as D (6 bases). V shed 1 base and J shed 0 bases, with 16 bases lying between them. The CDR3 is 17 amino acids. Germline values: CDR1 SGHVS, CDR2 FQNEAQ. CDR3 bases: TGTGCCAGCAGCTTAGTGGGGTTGGCGGGATCCTCCTACGAGCAGTACTTC. Its protein product is CASSLVGLAGSSYEQYF.

This rearrangement joins TRBV7-6 to TRBJ2-1, with D perhaps TRBD1 or TRBD2 (5 bases each). V was trimmed by 5 bases and J by 7 bases, leaving 24 bases between them. CDR1 is SGHVS and CDR2 is FNYEAQ in the germline V gene. The CDR3 has 17 amino acids. For the CDR3, the DNA is TGTGCCAGCAGCACAGGTCAGAGGGTGGGGGTAGGGAATGAGCAGTTCTTC. Protein sequence: CASSTGQRVGVGNEQFF.

This chain links TRBV3-1 with TRBJ2-5, with 12 nucleotides matching TRBD2. This CDR3 region has 17 residues. The V gene's germline CDR1 is LGHDT and CDR2 YNNKEL (reference sequence). V gave up 6 bases and J gave up 6 bases; unmatched junction bases: 14. As DNA, the CDR3 is TGTGCCAGCAGGCCCCCCTCTAGCGGGGGGGCCCAGAAGACCCAGTACTTC. Its translation is CASRPPSSGGAQKTQYF.

This clonotype has ten or more counts. The CDR3 spells CASSPGTVNYGYTF. CDR3 DNA: TGTGCCAGCAGCCCCGGGACAGTTAACTATGGCTACACCTTC. The chain carries TRBV7-8 and TRBJ1-2, with 7 bases fitting TRBD1. V shed 5 bases and J 1 base; nucleotides not matched to a gene: 4. Germline loops: CDR1 SGHVS, CDR2 FQNEAQ. The CDR3 is made up of 14 amino acids.

This clonotype turned up a few times. The rearrangement joins TRBV20-1 to TRBJ1-4; 11 bases line up with TRBD1. Germline lookup yields CDR1 DFQATT and CDR2 SNEGSKA (reference sequence). V lost 6 bases, J lost 5 bases, and 11 bases stayed unmatched. This CDR3 region has 16 residues. The CDR3 loop reads CSAPGTGGLGNEKLFF. The CDR3 nucleotides are TGCAGTGCCCCCGGGACAGGGGGTTTAGGGAATGAAAAACTGTTTTTT.

This clonotype was counted between two and nine times. The rearrangement links TRBV5-6 to TRBJ2-7; a possible D gene is TRBD2 (5 bases). The CDR3 is 14 amino acids. From germline, CDR1 is SGHDT and CDR2 YYEEEE. V dropped 1 base and J dropped 6 bases, with 14 bases sitting between them. In nucleotides, the CDR3 is TGTGCCAGCAGCTTGTTCTCGGGGTCGCTCGAGCAGTACTTC. Encoded protein: CASSLFSGSLEQYF.

This chain links TRBV28 with TRBJ2-2, with D perhaps matching TRBD2 (6 bases). Trimming removed 9 bases at V and 4 bases at J, with 18 bases between. CDR1 is MDHEN, CDR2 SYDVKM, per germline. The CDR3 consists of 15 residues. Here the CDR3 reads CASKLGGSGTGELFF. The CDR3 coding sequence is TGTGCCAGTAAACTGGGGGGATCAGGCACCGGGGAGCTGTTTTTT.